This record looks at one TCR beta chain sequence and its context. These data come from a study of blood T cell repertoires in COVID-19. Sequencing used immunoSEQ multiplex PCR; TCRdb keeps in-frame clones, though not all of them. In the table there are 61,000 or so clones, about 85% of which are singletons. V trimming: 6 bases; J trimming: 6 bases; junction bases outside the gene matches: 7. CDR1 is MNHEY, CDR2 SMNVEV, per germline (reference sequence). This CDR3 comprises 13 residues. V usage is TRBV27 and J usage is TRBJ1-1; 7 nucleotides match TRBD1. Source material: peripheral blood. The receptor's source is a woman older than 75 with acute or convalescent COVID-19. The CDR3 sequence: CASSNRGTPEAFF. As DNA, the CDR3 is TGTGCCAGCAGCAACAGGGGAACGCCTGAAGCTTTCTTT.